This TCR beta chain appears in the sequencing data of a study of regulatory T cells in long-lasting Graves disease. Study-level findings and limits: Among samples with persistent disease, TRBV28, TRBJ1-2 and TRBJ2-5 were favored.

Time point noted: newly diagnosed GD, antithyroid drugs for less than 3 months. PBMCs provided the RNA from which the TCR library was made. V lost 4 bases to trimming and J lost 2 bases; unmatched junction nucleotides: 10. CDR1 is MDHEN, CDR2 SYDVKM, per germline. The length of the CDR3 is 18 residues. This clonotype was counted many times. Antigen specificity is unknown. iRepertoire HTBI primers and Arm-PCR of CDR3 regions built TCR beta libraries. MiXCR was run by TCRdb on the multiplex PCR reads, yielding one entry per CDR3 protein. This table has about 560,000 distinct CDR3 sequences, about 16% appearing once. A further study also used this sample, focusing on T cells in Graves' hyperthyroidism and ophthalmopathy. That paper states: TCR CDR3 regions were first amplified by RT-PCR with HTBI primers.

The receptor was derived from a man aged 18 to 35 with Graves disease. The J gene is TRBJ2-7, the V gene TRBV28; 14 bases map to TRBD2. Sequences were derived from peripheral blood mononuclear cells (PBMCs), sampled at new diagnosis, from a patient treated with antithyroid drugs. The CDR3 DNA is TGTGCCAGCAGTTCCGGGACTAGCGGGAGAACGGGGACCTACGAGCAGTACTTC. This sequence encodes CASSSGTSGRTGTYEQYF.